This T cell receptor beta chain derives from a study of T cell clones after liver transplantation (dated by TCRdb to the late 2010s). For the wider study: The samples were obtained from ITN030ST, a randomized trial that attempted immunosuppression withdrawal within 2 years after liver transplantation. A cohort of 8 liver transplant recipients was studied, of whom 3 were classified as tolerant and 5 as non-tolerant. Donor-reactive T cell clones were identified by TCRbeta sequencing after a pre-transplant mixed lymphocyte reaction and then tracked in post-transplant blood. Of the eight recipients, three were HCV-positive, while the remaining recipients had been transplanted for non-autoimmune, non-viral indications. Blood samples were collected pre-transplant, then pre-randomization ahead of withdrawal, and finally post-randomization once withdrawal had either been completed or failed. Third party-reactive TCRbeta sequences were also identified from pre-transplant MLRs to serve as an antigen-independent comparator for donor-reactive sequences. No induction therapy was given to the subjects, and standard immunosuppression was administered until randomization at 12-24 months post-transplant. Tolerance meant complete immunosuppression withdrawal for at least one year without liver enzymes rising beyond twice the upper limit of normal. The paper's findings and limits, for the study overall: Donor-reactive sequences decreased more than third party-reactive sequences, which suggests partial antigen-specific deletion that was not related to withdrawal success. Conclusions were preliminary, limited by small, heterogeneous patient numbers and non-standardized post-transplant time points. Since no allograft tissue specimens were available, donor-reactive T cells may have migrated into the graft instead of being deleted. Low numbers of available donor cells limited the measurable donor-reactive repertoire in two subjects. After accounting for repertoire turnover, donor-reactive detection was significantly reduced in 7 of 8 subjects for CD4 and 8 of 8 for CD8. Circulating donor-reactive CD4 TCRbeta sequences fell significantly post-transplant in most of the 8 subjects, irrespective of tolerance or HCV status.

This clone was detected only a few times. The antigen this receptor binds is unknown. No quality values exist for individual bases; no much larger clone is one base distant. Thawed unstimulated PBMCs were stained for CD3, CD4 and CD8 and FACS-sorted into CD3+CD4+ and CD3+CD8+ populations. All 8 studied subjects were randomized to withdrawal of immunosuppression. The Qiagen DNeasy Blood and Tissue Kit was used for isolation of genomic DNA. High-throughput TCRbeta CDR3 sequencing of frozen genomic DNA was performed by immunoSEQ, including PCR amplification, mapping, bias correction and internal controls. On the study's bioinformatics: Only productive rearrangements were retained, with each unique TCRbeta sequence defined by its CDR3 nucleotide sequence together with its V and J gene. Donor-reactive sequences required at least 5-fold expansion in CFSE-low cells versus unstimulated pre-transplant cells and at least 0.01% frequency. To ensure at least 90% detection power, minimum frequency thresholds were set for each subject based on that subject's lowest-template unstimulated sample. Jensen-Shannon divergence between the top 1000 TCRbeta sequences after and before transplant was used to measure repertoire turnover. Changes in detection of donor-reactive sequences were assessed with two-sided Fisher's exact tests. Here the immuneACCESS table is served through TCRdb, limited to in-frame sequences with V and J called. Missing clones are a known gap in these copies; in checked studies unresolved V genes cover under half, and the rest lacks a known reason. V, J and clone size reflect that table, while D and trimming were determined from the DNA. For this sample the table gives tens of thousands of clones, of which around 70% were detected only once. The ten largest account for 9.7% of the sample.

This TCR came from a human patient who received a liver transplant. After a transplant, some of the T cells may come from the graft donor. The sample in question was CD4+ T cells from blood, obtained at the 22-month timepoint.

The bases read TGTGCCAGCAGTGGGCGGATCAACACAGATACGCAGTATTTT. The translation is CASSGRINTDTQYF. This chain is built from TRBV9 and TRBJ2-3; no D segment can be confidently identified. From the germline V gene, CDR1 is SGDLS and CDR2 is YYNGEE. The CDR3 runs 14 amino acids, cysteine and phenylalanine included. Only the CDR3 part of the read is kept: 42 bases, read in frame from the first base. Trimming costs V 5 bases and J 2 bases, and their ends lie 12 bases apart.